The sequence of this T cell receptor (beta chain) was determined in a study of monozygotic twins with inflammatory bowel disease. Input per TCR library consisted of roughly 3,500 ng of total RNA. A template switching step added UMIs, each with a 6-nucleotide sample barcode. Using the 5' RACE reads, TCRdb records one entry per CDR3 protein without DNA. This repertoire includes about 380,000 distinct CDR3 sequences. Note on this clonotype: The antigen is not known.

The CDR3 extends over 16 amino acids. Germline-derived CDR1 and CDR2 are MGHRA and YSYEKL. Study results and caveats: The authors found no support for a single strong IBD-associated signal or clonotype.

The TCR sequence derives from a human donor with ulcerative colitis or Crohn's disease, or a healthy co-twin of an affected twin (not recorded which). The chain links TRBV4-1 to TRBJ2-3; TCRdb's D gene call, TRBD2, goes unchecked for lack of DNA. The sample comprised blood. The CDR3 sequence: CASRPAGGSSTDTQYF.